The 27 T cell receptor beta chains reported below all come from one sample, sequenced in a study of cytomegalovirus exposure and HLA in healthy donors. Only in-frame clones appear in the TCRdb table, and some are missing; sequencing was by immunoSEQ multiplex PCR. The repertoire includes about 160,000 clones, 70% to 90% of them detected once, and 5.5% to 6% sits in the top ten. Sequencing was carried out using PBMCs. These receptors came from a woman aged 25 to 39 in good health and CMV-seronegative.

This clone was detected once. The chain couples TRBV28 to TRBJ2-7; 7 bases map to TRBD1. Looked up from germline, CDR1 is MDHEN and CDR2 is SYDVKM. With V trimmed by 6 bases and J by 1 base, 6 bases remained unmatched. The CDR3 contains 14 residues. CDR3 sequence (DNA): TGTGCCAGCAGCCGGGACAGAGCATCCTACGAGCAGTACTTC. Translation gives CASSRDRASYEQYF.

This chain links TRBV28 with TRBJ2-1; D is ambiguous. Germline V CDR1 and CDR2: MDHEN, SYDVKM. The V and J ends lost 7 bases and 7 bases respectively, with 17 bases between them. CDR3 length: 14 amino acids. The CDR3 DNA follows: TGTGCCAGCACTGAGGCGACCTCAGGAAATGAGCAGTTCTTC. This sequence encodes CASTEATSGNEQFF.

J is TRBJ1-2 and V is TRBV5-6; tentatively, D is TRBD1 (6 bases). CDR1 and CDR2 (germline): SGHDT, YYEEEE. V was cut by 3 bases and J by 2 bases, with 11 bases left in between. The CDR3 length is 14 residues. The CDR3 spells CASSSLGQNYGYTF. CDR3 DNA sequence: TGTGCCAGCAGCTCCTTAGGACAGAACTATGGCTACACCTTC.

This chain joins TRBV4-2 and TRBJ1-5, with 10 bases that match TRBD1. Germline assignment: CDR1 LGHNA and CDR2 YNFKEQ. Losses at the gene ends were 4 bases for V and 5 bases for J; bases not matched to a gene: 11. The CDR3 is 17 amino acids. In DNA, the CDR3 is TGTGCCAGCAGCCCCTCCCGACAGGGGGCAAGAGATCAGCCCCAGCATTTT. Encoded protein: CASSPSRQGARDQPQHF.

This clone was picked up one time. The chain combines TRBV7-8 with TRBJ2-7, with D uncertain. CDR1 and CDR2 (germline): SGHVS, FQNEAQ. Deletions cut 3 bases from V and 0 bases from J, with 6 bases between. This CDR3 contains 13 residues. CDR3 in amino acids: CASSFGSSYEQYF. Written as DNA, the CDR3 is TGTGCCAGCAGCTTCGGCAGCTCCTACGAGCAGTACTTC.

This sequence joins TRBV6-1 and TRBJ2-1; D ambiguous. The V and J ends lost 7 bases and 10 bases respectively, with 17 bases between them. The CDR3 extends over 13 amino acids. The germline gives CDR1 MNHNS, CDR2 SASEGT. This chain's CDR3 is CASMPSLVSEQFF. DNA of the CDR3: TGTGCCAGCATGCCCTCCCTGGTCAGCGAGCAGTTCTTC.

The chain is built from TRBV18 and TRBJ1-1, with D unclear. The V end lost 5 bases, the J end lost 7 bases, and 5 bases lay between the germline ends. This CDR3 is built from 10 residues. Germline CDR1 reads KGHSH; CDR2 reads LQKENI. The CDR3 loop is CASSGGEAFF. The CDR3 bases are TGTGCCAGCTCAGGCGGTGAAGCTTTCTTT.

This chain joins TRBV18 and TRBJ2-5, with D perhaps TRBD2 (6 bases). Germline V gives CDR1 KGHSH, CDR2 LQKENI. V was shortened by 3 bases and J by 5 bases, with 13 bases between the two germline ends. CDR3 length: 14 residues. CDR3 nucleotide sequence: TGTGCCAGCTCACCTCTAGCGTGGGACGAGACCCAGTACTTC. Protein sequence: CASSPLAWDETQYF.

Notes on this clone: Other nucleotide sequences from this sample produce the same CDR3. J is TRBJ1-5 and V is TRBV28, with D uncertain. The germline V gene encodes CDR1 MDHEN and CDR2 SYDVKM. The CDR3 has 13 residues. Trimming cost V 3 bases and J 2 bases, with 5 bases left between them. This CDR3 is CASSFPGNQPQHF. DNA for the CDR3: TGTGCCAGCAGTTTCCCGGGCAATCAGCCCCAGCATTTT.

V usage is TRBV5-4 and J usage is TRBJ2-5; 7 bases map to TRBD2. CDR3 length: 17 residues. V dropped 0 bases and J dropped 4; count of bases not matched to a gene: 12. Germline V CDR1 and CDR2: SGHNT, YYREEE (reference sequence). The CDR3 region is CASSLGGGTRVPETQYF. The CDR3 DNA is TGTGCCAGCAGCTTGGGGGGGGGAACCAGGGTCCCAGAGACCCAGTACTTC.

The chain recombines TRBV7-3 with TRBJ1-1; a possible D gene is TRBD1 (5 bases). Germline loops: CDR1 SGHTA, CDR2 FQGTGA. This CDR3 has 15 residues. Trimming took 2 bases from V and 2 from J, leaving 12 bases between them. The CDR3 loop reads CASSLDRAINTEAFF. The DNA for the CDR3 is TGTGCCAGCAGCTTAGACAGAGCTATTAACACTGAAGCTTTCTTT.

This sequence joins TRBV5-1 and TRBJ1-2; 7 nucleotides agree with TRBD1. This CDR3 spans 13 amino acids. V was clipped by 0 bases and J by 4 bases; unmatched bases: 0. Germline CDR1 and CDR2: SGHRS and YFSETQ. This CDR3 reads CASSLDRGYGYTF. CDR3 sequence (DNA): TGCGCCAGCAGCTTGGACAGGGGCTATGGCTACACCTTC.

This rearrangement joins TRBV5-5 to TRBJ1-4; 9 bases fit TRBD1. Losses at the gene ends were 2 bases for V and 4 bases for J; bases not matched to a gene: 9. The V gene's germline CDR1 is SGHKS and CDR2 YYEKEE (reference sequence). This CDR3 has 17 residues. CDR3 sequence (DNA): TGTGCCAGCAGCTTTTCCGGGACAGGGCCTAGTAATGAAAAACTGTTTTTT. This encodes CASSFSGTGPSNEKLFF.

The CDR3 DNA sequence: TGTGCCAGCAGTTACCGGGCCCTTGTCAATCAGCCCCAGCATTTT. Residues: CASSYRALVNQPQHF. The chain links TRBV6-6 to TRBJ1-5, with D uncertain. CDR1 and CDR2 (germline): MNHNY, SVGAGI (reference sequence). The germline V and J ends were trimmed by 2 bases and 3 bases, with 11 bases remaining between them. The CDR3 has 15 residues.

The chain carries TRBV11-3 and TRBJ1-1; 7 bases match TRBD1. Germline V CDR1 and CDR2: SGHNT, YENEEA. The CDR3 is made up of 12 amino acids. V shed 4 bases and J 7 bases; nucleotides not matched to a gene: 3. CDR3 nucleotides: TGTGCCAGCAGCTACCGACAGGGTGAAGCTTTCTTT. Its translation: CASSYRQGEAFF.

This chain joins TRBV6-1 and TRBJ2-7; 8 positions agree with TRBD1. The V and J ends lost 2 bases and 3 bases, in that order; junction bases with no gene match: 3. This CDR3 contains 14 residues. Germline V gene lookup returns CDR1 MNHNS and CDR2 SASEGT. The CDR3, as DNA: TGTGCCAGCAGTGAATACAGGGGGTTCTACGAGCAGTACTTC. Protein sequence: CASSEYRGFYEQYF.

The chain joins TRBV7-9 to TRBJ1-1, with 7 bases that match TRBD1. CDR3 size: 15 residues. J was trimmed by 8 bases and V by 5 bases; bases with no gene match: 14. Per germline, CDR1 SEHNR and CDR2 FQNEAQ (reference sequence). CDR3 sequence reads: CASSPGQTFTGEAFF. DNA for the CDR3: TGTGCCAGCAGCCCGGGACAGACCTTCACCGGCGAAGCTTTCTTT.

The J gene is TRBJ2-7, the V gene TRBV28; 12 bases agree with TRBD2. The V segment lost 6 bases and the J segment 4 bases; nucleotides outside the gene matches: 10. CDR1 is MDHEN, CDR2 SYDVKM, per germline. There are 16 residues in the CDR3. CDR3 coding DNA: TGTGCCAGCAGCCGAATGACTAGCGGGAGTGTATACGAGCAGTACTTC. Encoded protein: CASSRMTSGSVYEQYF.

The chain uses TRBV27 and TRBJ1-1; a possible D gene is TRBD1 (6 bases). The V end was cut by 4 bases, the J end by 1 base, with 13 bases between. The CDR3 is 15 residues long. The germline V gene has CDR1 MNHEY and CDR2 SMNVEV (reference sequence). In DNA, the CDR3 is TGTGCCAGCAGTTCCTACAGGGTCGAGAACACTGAAGCTTTCTTT. This codes for CASSSYRVENTEAFF.

By sample share, this clone is medium-sized. This chain uses TRBV6-1 with TRBJ1-4; 9 nucleotides match TRBD1. The V and J ends lost 1 base and 7 bases, in that order; junction bases with no gene match: 1. From germline, CDR1 is MNHNS and CDR2 SASEGT. The CDR3 runs to 14 residues. CDR3 sequence (DNA): TGTGCCAGCAGTGAAGGGACAGGGGTTGAAAAACTGTTTTTT. Translating it yields CASSEGTGVEKLFF.

V and J are TRBV4-3 and TRBJ2-3; 13 bases fit TRBD2. The CDR3 is made up of 16 amino acids. V was pared by 2 bases and J by 2 bases, with 1 base of the junction left unmatched. Germline V gene data show CDR1 as LGHNA and CDR2 as YSLEER. The CDR3 loop reads CASSQTSGGATDTQYF. The DNA of the CDR3 is TGCGCCAGCAGCCAAACTAGCGGGGGGGCCACAGATACGCAGTATTTT.

This clone was seen more than once but under ten times. The chain links TRBV14 to TRBJ2-5; tentative D call: TRBD2 (5 bases). The CDR3 is 14 residues long. Germline lookup yields CDR1 SGHDN and CDR2 FVKESK. Trimming took off 4 bases at V and 1 base at J, with 10 bases between the two ends. The CDR3 loop is CASSRSDFQETQYF. In DNA, the CDR3 is TGTGCCAGCAGCCGGTCGGACTTCCAAGAGACCCAGTACTTC.

This chain connects TRBV28 to TRBJ2-6, with no clear D. This CDR3 is 14 amino acids long. V lost 4 bases and J lost 0, with 4 bases in between. The V gene's germline CDR1 is MDHEN and CDR2 SYDVKM. The CDR3 spells CASSSSSGANVLTF. DNA for the CDR3: TGTGCCAGCAGTTCGAGCTCTGGGGCCAACGTCCTGACTTTC.

The rearrangement joins TRBV2 to TRBJ2-2; TRBD2 might be the D (6 bases). The V gene's germline CDR1 is SNHLY and CDR2 FYNNEI. The CDR3 runs to 12 residues. V was pared by 4 bases and J by 7 bases, with 7 bases between. CDR3 protein: CASSAGVGELFF. The CDR3 nucleotides read TGTGCCAGCAGTGCGGGGGTCGGGGAGCTGTTTTTT.

This clone appeared many times. The genes are TRBV4-2 and TRBJ2-7, with no clear D. CDR3 length equals 12 residues. CDR1 and CDR2 (germline): LGHNA, YNFKEQ. Trimming stripped 0 bases from V and 6 bases from J, with 6 bases between. CDR3 in amino acids: CASSQEVSEQYF. The CDR3 DNA reads as TGTGCCAGCAGCCAAGAGGTTAGCGAGCAGTACTTC.

The chain carries TRBV29-1 and TRBJ2-6; 8 bases fit TRBD1. Germline assignment: CDR1 SQVTM and CDR2 ANQGSEA. With 2 bases clipped from V and 0 bases from J, the junction kept 6 bases outside the gene matches. The CDR3 consists of 17 residues. The CDR3 coding sequence is TGCAGCGTTGAATTGACAGGGGCGATCTCTGGGGCCAACGTCCTGACTTTC. Protein: CSVELTGAISGANVLTF.

This chain joins TRBV30 and TRBJ2-1; perhaps TRBD1 as D (6 bases). V was clipped by 5 bases and J by 5 bases, with 10 bases between them. Germline assignment: CDR1 GTSNPN and CDR2 SVGIG (reference sequence). This CDR3 has 12 amino acids. CDR3 loop: CAWGQPDNEQFF. DNA of the CDR3: TGTGCCTGGGGACAGCCTGACAATGAGCAGTTCTTC. The complete variable domain, with remaining parts taken from reference TRBV30 and TRBJ2-1, reads SQTIHQWPATLVQPVGSPLSLECTVEGTSNPNLYWYRQAAGRGLQLLFYSVGIGQISSEVPQNLSASRPQDRQFILSSKKLLLSDSGFYLCAWGQPDNEQFFGPGTRLTVL.